This TCR beta chain stems from a study of shared clonotypes between healthy human individuals. Assay used: immunoSEQ multiplex PCR; TCRdb lists only in-frame clones, some missing. The data hold about 1.1 million clones, with roughly 77% observed a single time. The CDR3 contains 13 residues. V gave up 8 bases and J gave up 0 bases, with 9 bases separating them. Germline CDR1 SGHTA, CDR2 FQGTGA. The rearrangement uses TRBV7-3 and TRBJ2-3; D perhaps matches TRBD2 (5 bases). The source of this sequence is a man younger than 30 in good health. Some clones in this sample may be carry-over from other donors' samples. Sequenced input: memory CD4+ T cells from PBMCs. Subset specified: CD45RA-negative fraction. The chain's CDR3 is CASGRGSTDTQYF. The CDR3, as DNA: TGTGCCAGCGGGCGCGGGAGCACAGATACGCAGTATTTT. Based on the CDR3 plus reference TRBV7-3 and TRBJ2-3, the full variable domain is GAGVSQTPSNKVTEKGKYVELRCDPISGHTALYWYRQSLGQGPEFLIYFQGTGAADDSGLPNDRFFAVRPEGSVSTLKIQRTERGDSAVYLCASGRGSTDTQYFGPGTRLTVL.